This T cell receptor beta chain was observed in a study of blood T cells in healthy people across ages (dated by TCRdb to between 2014 and 2017). General notes on the study: In model experiments, roughly one uniquely barcoded TCR beta cDNA molecule per two T cells was captured by template switching. Donors were grouped into four age groups: young (average about 15 years), middle-aged (under 40), aged (over 55) and long-lived (about 89). Two additional independent replicas of 1 million unique cDNA reads from the same blood draw were analyzed for two donors (one aged 18 to 30 and one aged 80 or older). Age-related changes in TCR beta repertoire diversity were measured in the study by deep sequencing normalized with unique cDNA molecular identifiers. What the study reported, not specific to this receptor: Estimates of total diversity from one million sequenced T cells were regarded as lower bounds and underestimates. Donor CMV infection status was unknown, potentially confounding age-related changes in expanded clonotypes. Observed TCR beta diversity per million T cells fell roughly linearly with age, and a significant reduction was already apparent by age roughly 40. Observed TCR beta diversity correlated strongly with the percentage of naive T cells measured by flow cytometry. Compared with the aged group, the long-lived group had more naive CD4+ T cells, fewer expanded clones and increased TCR diversity, a pattern suggesting age selection. Conclusive comparison of naive and antigen-experienced compartments was prevented by the profiling of bulk unsorted PBMCs.

The CDR3 covers 14 residues, taking in both the cysteine and the phenylalanine. The CDR3 DNA has 42 bases and is translated from base 1. V trim: 5 bases; J trim: 6 bases; unmatched bases: 7. Donors were 39 systemically healthy Caucasian individuals from Russia aged roughly 6 to 90 years. Each donor gave roughly 11 milliliters of peripheral blood, drawn into EDTA-treated Vacutainer tubes. PBMCs were isolated by Ficoll-Paque density-gradient centrifugation, with at least 6 million obtained per sample. Total RNA was extracted from PBMCs with Trizol reagent, with at least 5 micrograms obtained per sample. The percentages of naive CD45RAhigh/CD27high T cells were determined by flow cytometry on a PBMC aliquot from every donor. Details on this clonotype: What this receptor recognizes is not known. No base quality information exists; no much larger clone differs at one position.

Library preparation used 5' RACE. The run used an Illumina HiSeq 2500. The second PCR ran for roughly 7 to 11 cycles and used a J-beta primer mix along with a sample-barcoded 5' primer. A unique molecular identifier was introduced onto each TCR beta cDNA molecule by a template-switch 5' adaptor carrying 12 random nucleotides. At least 2.5 million CDR3-containing paired-end reads were obtained from each sample. First-strand cDNA was synthesized from all RNA with the Mint cDNA synthesis kit, primed by a TRBC-specific oligonucleotide. Following uracil-DNA glycosylase treatment, a first 18-cycle PCR with universal primers M1SS and BC2_uni_R was performed on all cDNA. From the authors' description of their analysis: Each sample was normalized by randomly selecting 1 million high-quality reads, each carrying a distinct molecular identifier. Instead of being binned into consensus sequences, reads that shared molecular identifiers were thrown out. MiTCR, run with a Q25 quality threshold and the strictest error-elimination algorithm, handled CDR3 identification, clonotype clustering and error correction. Lower-bound total TCR beta diversity was estimated with a nonparametric unseen species model using Euler transformation. TCRdb trimmed public reads at Q25 via fastp, called clones via MiXCR and kept in-frame beta chains. Rows are unified per CDR3 protein, each entry keeping the most common DNA and genes. These V and J calls originate from TCRdb's pipeline instead of the authors' own analysis. In all, the sample holds around 500,000 distinct CDR3 sequences, and about a quarter of those were seen once. The ten largest account for under 4.5% of the sample.

Separately, the same data were catalogued under a study of T cells of mothers and their children. The second investigation adds: Donors were nine systemically healthy Caucasian individuals: three mothers and their six children. cDNA synthesis consumed the entire amount of extracted RNA, loaded at approximately 1.4 ug RNA in each 15 ul reaction. In the second PCR, the M1S primer added sample barcodes and 2-4 random nucleotides. Over 9.5 million TCR beta CDR3 reads were obtained for each mother, and 3 million to 3.5 million reads were obtained for each child. Thymic selection similarly shapes TCR recombination output in related and unrelated pairs, with minor effect from inherited differences. Normalized repertoire overlap in related mother-child pairs was always slightly higher than in unrelated mother-child pairs, but the difference was never significant. Persistent microchimeric T cell clones were not detected, at a sensitivity of approximately 93 clones per million clonotypes. Deep NGS was used in the study to compare the TCR beta repertoires of mothers and children and to look for features that separate related mother-child pairs from unrelated individuals. The mean age was around 40 +/- 4 years for the mothers and approximately 11 +/- 4 years for the children. After adapters were ligated using NEBNext reagents, the libraries underwent 100+100 nt paired-end sequencing on an Illumina HiSeq 2000. To prevent cross-contamination, the mother and child libraries were prepared one month apart and sequenced in separate runs. Between roughly 500,000 and 2,300,000 distinct TCR beta clonotypes were identified per donor. Naive TCR beta clonotypes were estimated from low-frequency clonotypes matched to each donor's FACS-determined naive share, without sorting.

This chain is built from TRBV12-3 or TRBV12-4 and TRBJ2-3; 8 middle bases align to TRBD2. The specimen was blood. This receptor was identified in a boy younger than 10 in good health. The nucleotide sequence is given as TGTGCCAGCAGTCTCGGGACTAGAAAGGATACGCAGTATTTT. The resulting protein is CASSLGTRKDTQYF.